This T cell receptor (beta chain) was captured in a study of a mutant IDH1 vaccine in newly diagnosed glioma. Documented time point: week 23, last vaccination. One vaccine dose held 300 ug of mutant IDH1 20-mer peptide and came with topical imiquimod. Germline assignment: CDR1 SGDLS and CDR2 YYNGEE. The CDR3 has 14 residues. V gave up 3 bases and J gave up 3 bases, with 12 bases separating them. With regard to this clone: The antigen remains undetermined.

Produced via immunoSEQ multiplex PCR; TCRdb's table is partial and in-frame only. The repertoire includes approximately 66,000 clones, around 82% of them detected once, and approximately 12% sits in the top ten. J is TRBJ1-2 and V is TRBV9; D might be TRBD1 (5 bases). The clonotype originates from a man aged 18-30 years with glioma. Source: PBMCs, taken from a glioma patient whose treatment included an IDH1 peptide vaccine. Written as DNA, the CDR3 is TGTGCCAGCAGCGAAACAGGAAGGGACTATGGCTACACCTTC. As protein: CASSETGRDYGYTF.